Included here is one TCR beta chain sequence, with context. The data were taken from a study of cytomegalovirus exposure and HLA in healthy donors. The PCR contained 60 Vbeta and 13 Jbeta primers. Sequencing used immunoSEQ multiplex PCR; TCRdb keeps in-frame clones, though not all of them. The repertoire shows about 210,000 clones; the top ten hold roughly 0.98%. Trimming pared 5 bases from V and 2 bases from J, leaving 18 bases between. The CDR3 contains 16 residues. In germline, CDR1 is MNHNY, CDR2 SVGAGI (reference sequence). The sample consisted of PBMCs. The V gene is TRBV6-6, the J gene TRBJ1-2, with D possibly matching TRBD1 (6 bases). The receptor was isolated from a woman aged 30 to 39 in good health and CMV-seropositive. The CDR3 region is CASSRSIQGTNYGYTF. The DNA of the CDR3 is TGTGCCAGCAGTCGATCAATACAGGGTACAAACTATGGCTACACCTTC.